This T cell receptor (beta chain) was retrieved from a study of T cells in Graves' hyperthyroidism and ophthalmopathy. Regarding the study as a whole: Stable hyperthyroidism and ophthalmopathy were separated using 13 V-J signatures.

Many counts were recorded for this clonotype. The antigen is not known. Diagnosis rested on symptoms, serum thyroxine and TRAb, thyroid ultrasound, and orbital computed tomography. The CDR3 runs 15 residues. The V end lost 0 bases, the J end lost 0 bases, and 9 bases lay between the germline ends. Germline V lookup: CDR1 ENHRY, CDR2 SYGVKD. The CDR3 regions of TCR beta were amplified from RNA transcripts. First-round RT-PCR with HTBI primers amplified the TCR CDR3 region. One entry per CDR3 protein results from TCRdb running MiXCR on the multiplex PCR reads. The sample lists approximately 700,000 distinct CDR3 sequences; less than 45% were seen once.

The sample consisted of peripheral blood or thyroid tissue (not recorded which). The chain has TRBV10-3 and TRBJ2-7, with D possibly being TRBD1 (6 bases). This TCR was recovered from an adult man with Graves' disease, either hyperthyroidism or ophthalmopathy (not recorded which). The CDR3: CAISESGAVSYEQYF. DNA of the CDR3: TGTGCCATCAGTGAGTCGGGGGCAGTCTCCTACGAGCAGTACTTC.